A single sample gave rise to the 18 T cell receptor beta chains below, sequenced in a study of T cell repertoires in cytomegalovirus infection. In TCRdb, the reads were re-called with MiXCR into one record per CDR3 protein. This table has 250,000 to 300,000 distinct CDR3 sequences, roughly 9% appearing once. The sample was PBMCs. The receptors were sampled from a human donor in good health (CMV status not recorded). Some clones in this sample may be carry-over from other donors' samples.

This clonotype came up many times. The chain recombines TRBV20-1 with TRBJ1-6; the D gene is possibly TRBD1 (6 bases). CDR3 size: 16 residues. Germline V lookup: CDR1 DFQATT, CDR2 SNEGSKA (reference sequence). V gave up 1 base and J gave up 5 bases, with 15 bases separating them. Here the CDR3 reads CSARVGGQVDNSPLHF. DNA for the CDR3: TGCAGTGCTAGAGTTGGGGGGCAAGTGGATAATTCACCCCTCCACTTT.

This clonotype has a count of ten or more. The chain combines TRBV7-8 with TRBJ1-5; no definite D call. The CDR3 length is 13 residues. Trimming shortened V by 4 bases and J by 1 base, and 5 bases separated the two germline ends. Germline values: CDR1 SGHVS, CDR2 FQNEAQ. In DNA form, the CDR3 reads TGTGCCAGCAGCTCCAAAAGCAATCAGCCCCAGCATTTT. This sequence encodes CASSSKSNQPQHF. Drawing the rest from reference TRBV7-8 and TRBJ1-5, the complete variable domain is GAGVSQSPRYKVAKRGQDVALRCDPISGHVSLFWYQQALGQGPEFLTYFQNEAQLDKSGLPSDRFFAERPEGSVSTLKIQRTQQEDSAVYLCASSSKSNQPQHFGDGTRLSIL.

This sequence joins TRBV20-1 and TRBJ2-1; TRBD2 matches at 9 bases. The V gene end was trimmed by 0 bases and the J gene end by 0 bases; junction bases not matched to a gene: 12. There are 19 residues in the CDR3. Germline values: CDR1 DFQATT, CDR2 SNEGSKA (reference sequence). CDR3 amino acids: CSARDSQRGAFSSYNEQFF. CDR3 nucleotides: TGCAGTGCTAGAGATTCCCAGCGGGGGGCCTTCAGCTCCTACAATGAGCAGTTCTTC.

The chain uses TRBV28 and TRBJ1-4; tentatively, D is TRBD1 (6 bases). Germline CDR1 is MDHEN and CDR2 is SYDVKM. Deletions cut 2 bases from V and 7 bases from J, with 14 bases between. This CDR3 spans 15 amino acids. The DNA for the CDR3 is TGTGCCAGCAGTTTAAGTCTAGGGGGAGTTGAAAAACTGTTTTTT. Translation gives CASSLSLGGVEKLFF.

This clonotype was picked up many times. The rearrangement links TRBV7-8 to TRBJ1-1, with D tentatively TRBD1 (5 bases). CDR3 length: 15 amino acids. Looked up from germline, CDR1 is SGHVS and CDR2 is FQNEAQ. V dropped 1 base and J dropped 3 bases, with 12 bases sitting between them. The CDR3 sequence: CASSLEFRGDTEAFF. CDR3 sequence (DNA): TGTGCCAGCAGCTTAGAGTTTCGGGGGGACACTGAAGCTTTCTTT.

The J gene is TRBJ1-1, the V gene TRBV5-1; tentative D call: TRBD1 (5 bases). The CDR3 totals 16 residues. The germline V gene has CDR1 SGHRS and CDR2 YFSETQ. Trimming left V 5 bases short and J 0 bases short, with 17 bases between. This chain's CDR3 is CASSGLGQGVNTEAFF. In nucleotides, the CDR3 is TGCGCCAGCAGTGGCCTCGGGCAGGGAGTGAACACTGAAGCTTTCTTT.

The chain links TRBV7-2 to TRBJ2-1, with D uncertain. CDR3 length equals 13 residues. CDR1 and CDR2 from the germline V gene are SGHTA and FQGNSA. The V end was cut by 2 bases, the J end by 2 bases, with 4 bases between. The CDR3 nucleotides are TGTGCCAGCAGCTTAAATACCTACAATGAGCAGTTCTTC. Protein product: CASSLNTYNEQFF.

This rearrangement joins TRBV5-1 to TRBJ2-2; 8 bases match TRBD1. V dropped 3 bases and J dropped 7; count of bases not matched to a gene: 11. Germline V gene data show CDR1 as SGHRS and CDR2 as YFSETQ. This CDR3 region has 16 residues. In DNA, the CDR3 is TGCGCCAGCAGCTCTAGGACAGGGAGAGAAGACGGGGAGCTGTTTTTT. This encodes CASSSRTGREDGELFF.

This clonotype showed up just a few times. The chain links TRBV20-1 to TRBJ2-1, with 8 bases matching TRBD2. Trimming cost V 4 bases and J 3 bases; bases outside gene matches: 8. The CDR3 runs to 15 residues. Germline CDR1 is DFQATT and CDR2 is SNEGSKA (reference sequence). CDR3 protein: CSAIPPAGDYNEQFF. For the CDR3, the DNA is TGCAGTGCTATCCCCCCAGCGGGAGACTACAATGAGCAGTTCTTC.

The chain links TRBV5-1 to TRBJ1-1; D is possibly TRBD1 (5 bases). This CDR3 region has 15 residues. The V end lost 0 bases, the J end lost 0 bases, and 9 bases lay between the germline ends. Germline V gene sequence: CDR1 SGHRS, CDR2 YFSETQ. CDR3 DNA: TGCGCCAGCAGCTTGGTCTCAGGGCTGAACACTGAAGCTTTCTTT. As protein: CASSLVSGLNTEAFF.

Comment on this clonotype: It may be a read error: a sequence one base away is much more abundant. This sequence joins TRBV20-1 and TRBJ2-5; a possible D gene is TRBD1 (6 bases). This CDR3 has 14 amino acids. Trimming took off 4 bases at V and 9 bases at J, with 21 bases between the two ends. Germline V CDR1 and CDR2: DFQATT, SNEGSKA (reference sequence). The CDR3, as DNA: TGCAGTGCTATATCCTCTAGCAGCCCAGGGGCCCAGTACTTC. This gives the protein CSAISSSSPGAQYF.

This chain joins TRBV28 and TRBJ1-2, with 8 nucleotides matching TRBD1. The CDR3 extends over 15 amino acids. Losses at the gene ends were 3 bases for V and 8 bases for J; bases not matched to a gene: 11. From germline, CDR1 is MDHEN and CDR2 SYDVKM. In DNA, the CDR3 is TGTGCCAGCAGTTTTGAGGGGGGACAGGTCGACGGCTACACCTTC. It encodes CASSFEGGQVDGYTF.

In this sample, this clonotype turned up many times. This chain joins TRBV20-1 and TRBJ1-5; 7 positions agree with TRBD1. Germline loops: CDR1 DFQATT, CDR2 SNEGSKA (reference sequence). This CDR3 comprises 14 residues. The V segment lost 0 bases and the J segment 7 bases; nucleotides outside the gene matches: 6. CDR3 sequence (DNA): TGCAGTGCTAGAGATGGGAGGGGACAGCAGCCCCAGCATTTT. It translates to CSARDGRGQQPQHF.

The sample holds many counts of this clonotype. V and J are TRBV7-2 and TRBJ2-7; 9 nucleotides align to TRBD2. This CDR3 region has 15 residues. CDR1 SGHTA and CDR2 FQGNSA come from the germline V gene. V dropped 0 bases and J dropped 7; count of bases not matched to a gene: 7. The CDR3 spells CASSLAHGGGVEQYF. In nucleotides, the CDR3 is TGTGCCAGCAGCTTAGCGCATGGCGGGGGGGTTGAGCAGTACTTC.

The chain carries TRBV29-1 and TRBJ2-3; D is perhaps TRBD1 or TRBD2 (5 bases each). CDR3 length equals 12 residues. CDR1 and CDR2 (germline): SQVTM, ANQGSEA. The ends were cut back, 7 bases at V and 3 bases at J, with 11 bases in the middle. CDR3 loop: CSAGWGTDTQYF. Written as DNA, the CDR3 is TGCAGCGCTGGTTGGGGGACAGATACGCAGTATTTT.

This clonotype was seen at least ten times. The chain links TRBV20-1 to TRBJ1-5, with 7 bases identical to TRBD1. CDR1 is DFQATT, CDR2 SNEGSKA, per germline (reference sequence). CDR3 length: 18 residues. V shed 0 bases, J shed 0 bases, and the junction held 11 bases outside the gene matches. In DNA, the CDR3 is TGCAGTGCTAGAGATAGCGGACAGGTTTATAGTAGCAATCAGCCCCAGCATTTT. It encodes CSARDSGQVYSSNQPQHF.

CDR3 bases: TGCGCCAGCAGCTTGTCGGGGATCAGCAATCAGCCCCAGCATTTT. It specifies CASSLSGISNQPQHF. The chain is built from TRBV5-1 and TRBJ1-5; D unclear. The V end lost 1 base, the J end lost 1 base, and 9 bases lay between the germline ends. This CDR3 is 15 amino acids long. In germline, CDR1 is SGHRS, CDR2 YFSETQ.

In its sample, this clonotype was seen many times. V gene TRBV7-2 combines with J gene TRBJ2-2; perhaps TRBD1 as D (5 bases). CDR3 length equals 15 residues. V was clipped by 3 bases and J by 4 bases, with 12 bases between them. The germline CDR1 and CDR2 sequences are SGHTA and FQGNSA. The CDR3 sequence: CASSFLTQGTGELFF. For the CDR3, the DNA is TGTGCCAGCAGCTTTTTGACCCAGGGCACCGGGGAGCTGTTTTTT.